Listed here are 32 T cell receptor beta chains from one sample, sequenced in a study of regulatory T cells in long-lasting Graves disease. Arm-PCR of CDR3 regions with iRepertoire HTBI primers generated TCR beta libraries. TCRdb re-called the multiplex PCR reads with MiXCR, one entry per CDR3 protein. The data show 320,000 or so distinct CDR3 sequences, 15% to 20% seen once. The time point here: newly diagnosed GD, antithyroid drugs for less than 3 months. The TCR library was prepared using RNA isolated from PBMCs. This sample comprised peripheral blood mononuclear cells (PBMCs), obtained at new diagnosis, from a patient treated with antithyroid drugs. These receptors were collected from a female donor with Graves disease.

In this sample, this clonotype turned up many times. The chain has TRBV28 and TRBJ2-5, with TRBD1 identical over 10 bases. Germline lookup yields CDR1 MDHEN and CDR2 SYDVKM. The CDR3 has 16 residues. V was clipped by 2 bases and J by 5 bases; unmatched bases: 8. The CDR3 sequence: CASSLPPGQGWETQYF. The CDR3 nucleotides read TGTGCCAGCAGTTTACCCCCGGGACAGGGGTGGGAGACCCAGTACTTC.

This clonotype showed up many times. The V and J genes are TRBV11-2 and TRBJ2-3; 11 bases fit TRBD2. CDR1 SGHAT and CDR2 FQNNGV come from the germline V gene. The CDR3 runs to 17 residues. The V segment lost 1 base and the J segment 7 bases; nucleotides outside the gene matches: 10. The CDR3 nucleotides read TGTGCCAGCAGCTTAGCCCCTACTAGCGGGAGTTCACATACGCAGTATTTT. Protein product: CASSLAPTSGSSHTQYF.

This clonotype was observed many times. The chain recombines TRBV12-3 or TRBV12-4 with TRBJ2-5, with 7 bases fitting TRBD1. The CDR3 sequence is 15 residues long. The junction had 11 bases not matched to a gene; V was cut back by 5 bases and J by 5 bases. CDR3 amino acids: CASSQTGEGRETQYF. The CDR3 region has the DNA TGTGCCAGCAGTCAAACAGGGGAAGGAAGGGAGACCCAGTACTTC.

In its sample, this clonotype was seen many times. The V gene is TRBV5-1, the J gene TRBJ1-5; TRBD1 might be the D (6 bases). CDR3 length equals 16 residues. From germline, CDR1 is SGHRS and CDR2 YFSETQ. V gave up 4 bases and J gave up 5 bases, with 19 bases separating them. The CDR3 DNA reads as TGCGCCAGCAGCCCCAGCGGGGGCAGGTTAGATCAGCCCCAGCATTTT. It translates to CASSPSGGRLDQPQHF.

This clonotype has a count of ten or more. The V call is TRBV13, the J call TRBJ2-7; D uncertain. Germline CDR1 reads PRHDT; CDR2 reads FYEKMQ (reference sequence). The CDR3 consists of 14 residues. V was pared by 5 bases and J by 6 bases, with 17 bases between. DNA for the CDR3: TGTGCCAGCAGCATGGGCGGCTTGGGATCCGAGCAGTACTTC. Translated: CASSMGGLGSEQYF.

The chain joins TRBV25-1 to TRBJ2-3; the D gene is possibly TRBD1 (6 bases). V dropped 4 bases and J dropped 4 bases, with 12 bases sitting between them. The germline V gene encodes CDR1 MGHDK and CDR2 SYGVNS. The CDR3 loop spans 14 amino acids. In DNA form, the CDR3 reads TGTGCCAGCAGTGCTAGGGGGTGGGCAGATACGCAGTATTTT. It translates to CASSARGWADTQYF.

This clonotype showed up just a few times. V and J are TRBV28 and TRBJ2-7; a weak D match, TRBD1 (5 bases). V gave up 10 bases and J gave up 2 bases, with 9 bases separating them. This CDR3 comprises 11 residues. Per the germline V gene, CDR1 is MDHEN and CDR2 is SYDVKM. DNA of the CDR3: TGTGCCACCTCAGGGACCTACGAGCAGTACTTC. Translated, it gives CATSGTYEQYF.

V is TRBV29-1 and J is TRBJ2-7; TRBD2 might be the D (5 bases). The CDR3 consists of 17 residues. V lost 4 bases to trimming and J lost 0 bases, with 22 bases between them. Germline CDR1 SQVTM, CDR2 ANQGSEA. CDR3 in amino acids: CSVGKISSGKLSYEQYF. Written as DNA, the CDR3 is TGCAGCGTTGGTAAGATATCATCCGGGAAGCTCTCCTACGAGCAGTACTTC.

The V and J genes are TRBV10-1 and TRBJ2-3; the match to TRBD1 covers 10 bases. There are 16 residues in the CDR3. The V and J ends lost 5 bases and 0 bases, in that order; junction bases with no gene match: 5. Germline V gives CDR1 WNHNN, CDR2 SYGVQD (reference sequence). CDR3 sequence: CASSPGTGESTDTQYF. CDR3 DNA: TGCGCCAGCAGTCCCGGGACAGGGGAAAGCACAGATACGCAGTATTTT.

This clonotype was counted at least ten times. V gene TRBV10-1 combines with J gene TRBJ1-5, with TRBD1 matching over 9 bases. V lost 6 bases to trimming and J lost 1 base; unmatched junction nucleotides: 10. CDR3 length: 17 residues. Germline V gene lookup returns CDR1 WNHNN and CDR2 SYGVQD (reference sequence). In DNA, the CDR3 is TGCGCCAGCAGCTCCGGGACAGGGATGGTGAGCAATCAGCCCCAGCATTTT. This translates into CASSSGTGMVSNQPQHF.

V usage is TRBV5-1 and J usage is TRBJ2-7; 11 nucleotides line up with TRBD2. The trim removed 4 bases at V and 1 base at J, leaving 13 bases unmatched. Looked up from germline, CDR1 is SGHRS and CDR2 is YFSETQ. The CDR3 has 18 residues. CDR3 sequence (DNA): TGCGCCAGCAGCGGACCCGGGACTAGCGGTCCGTCATCCTACGAGCAGTACTTC. This translates into CASSGPGTSGPSSYEQYF.

This clonotype was found many times. The CDR3 here is CATSRVEGGTEAFF. CDR3 sequence (DNA): TGTGCCACCAGCAGAGTTGAGGGCGGCACTGAAGCTTTCTTT. This chain joins TRBV15 and TRBJ1-1; no clear D. V was clipped by 1 base and J by 4 bases, with 10 bases between them. This CDR3 has 14 residues. Germline V gene sequence: CDR1 LNHNV, CDR2 YYDKDF (reference sequence).

This clonotype was seen repeatedly, ten times or more. The J gene is TRBJ1-4, the V gene TRBV19; D is uncertain. Trimming took off 5 bases at V and 8 bases at J, with 9 bases between the two ends. CDR1 LNHDA and CDR2 SQIVND come from the germline V gene (reference sequence). The CDR3 is made up of 12 amino acids. The CDR3 bases are TGTGCCAGTAGTGGTCCACTCGAAAAACTGTTTTTT. Protein: CASSGPLEKLFF. The full variable domain, in which reference TRBV19 and TRBJ1-4 provide the parts outside the CDR3, is DGGITQSPKYLFRKEGQNVTLSCEQNLNHDAMYWYRQDPGQGLRLIYYSQIVNDFQKGDIAEGYSVSREKKESFPLTVTSAQKNPTAFYLCASSGPLEKLFFGSGTQLSVL.

In its sample, this clonotype was seen a few times. This may arise from a read error, as a much more abundant clone is one base away. J is TRBJ2-1 and V is TRBV11-2; D tentatively reads TRBD1 or TRBD2 (5 bases each). CDR1 and CDR2 from the germline V gene are SGHAT and FQNNGV. This CDR3 region has 17 residues. V dropped 7 bases and J dropped 6 bases, with 25 bases sitting between them. The CDR3 here is CASTIQPTRGGCNEQFF. In DNA, the CDR3 is TGTGCCAGCACCATTCAGCCCACCCGTGGGGGATGCAATGAGCAGTTCTTC.

In its sample, this clonotype was seen many times. The chain links TRBV11-3 to TRBJ2-6, with 8 bases lining up with TRBD1. The V segment lost 6 bases and the J segment 4 bases; nucleotides outside the gene matches: 5. Germline lookup yields CDR1 SGHNT and CDR2 YENEEA. The CDR3 loop spans 15 amino acids. The CDR3 DNA follows: TGTGCCAGCAGGCCAGGGGGCGAAGGGGCCAACGTCCTGACTTTC. It is translated as CASRPGGEGANVLTF.

This clonotype was counted at least ten times. The chain employs TRBV27 and TRBJ2-1; D is unclear. Germline assignment: CDR1 MNHEY and CDR2 SMNVEV (reference sequence). CDR3 length equals 13 residues. V dropped 5 bases and J dropped 6 bases, with 11 bases sitting between them. The DNA of the CDR3 is TGTGCCAGCAGTCCCAGGCTAACCAATGAGCAGTTCTTC. This translates into CASSPRLTNEQFF.

The table lists this clonotype with many counts. The gene calls are TRBV27 and TRBJ1-1, with 7 bases aligning to TRBD1. CDR1 is MNHEY and CDR2 is SMNVEV in the germline V gene (reference sequence). The CDR3 is 13 amino acids. Unmatched junction bases numbered 5, after V lost 8 bases and J lost 2 bases. The CDR3 coding sequence is TGTGCCAGCCGACAGGGAACAAACACTGAAGCTTTCTTT. Translation: CASRQGTNTEAFF.

This clonotype occurred many times. The chain recombines TRBV5-1 with TRBJ2-1; unclear D gene. V lost 6 bases and J 1 base, leaving 8 bases between the germline ends. Germline V gene data show CDR1 as SGHRS and CDR2 as YFSETQ. There are 13 residues in the CDR3. Written as DNA, the CDR3 is TGCGCCAGCAACACAGAGTCCTACAATGAGCAGTTCTTC. Encoded protein: CASNTESYNEQFF.

The chain links TRBV7-2 to TRBJ2-5; no definite D call. The CDR3 extends over 16 amino acids. CDR1 and CDR2 (germline): SGHTA, FQGNSA. The V gene lost 5 bases and the J gene lost 4 bases, with 20 bases spanning the gap. The chain's CDR3 is CASSPAVGGLGETQYF. For the CDR3, the DNA is TGTGCCAGCAGCCCAGCCGTGGGTGGGTTGGGAGAGACCCAGTACTTC.

This clonotype appeared a few times. An end of the junction does not agree with germline; a read error may underlie this. CDR3 in amino acids: CASRGRLGGVF. The CDR3 DNA sequence: TGCGCCAGCCGCGGCCGACTGGGGGGTGTCTTC. The chain carries TRBV5-1 and TRBJ2-1; D perhaps matches TRBD2 (6 bases). Looked up from germline, CDR1 is SGHRS and CDR2 is YFSETQ. The CDR3 is made up of 11 amino acids.

The table lists this clonotype with many counts. The chain employs TRBV27 and TRBJ2-7, with 7 bases fitting TRBD1. The CDR3 length is 14 residues. The germline gives CDR1 MNHEY, CDR2 SMNVEV (reference sequence). The V gene end was trimmed by 4 bases and the J gene end by 0 bases; junction bases not matched to a gene: 3. CDR3 loop: CASSSTGYSYEQYF. The CDR3 coding sequence is TGTGCCAGCAGTTCGACAGGGTACTCCTACGAGCAGTACTTC.

This clonotype was recorded many times. The V gene is TRBV6-1, the J gene TRBJ2-7, with TRBD2 identical over 8 bases. Trimming at V came to 6 bases and at J to 2 bases, leaving 6 bases not matched to a gene. Germline CDR1 is MNHNS and CDR2 is SASEGT. The CDR3 loop spans 14 amino acids. Here the CDR3 reads CASSPTSGAYEQYF. CDR3 nucleotide sequence: TGTGCCAGCAGCCCAACTAGCGGAGCCTACGAGCAGTACTTC.

Many counts were recorded for this clonotype. The CDR3 sequence is CASSPWTATDTQYF. The CDR3 coding sequence is TGTGCCAGCAGCCCCTGGACTGCTACAGATACGCAGTATTTT. The rearrangement links TRBV11-3 to TRBJ2-3; tentative D call: TRBD2 (5 bases). Trimming removed 5 bases at V and 3 bases at J, with 12 bases between. This CDR3 spans 14 amino acids. CDR1 and CDR2 from the germline V gene are SGHNT and YENEEA.

Many counts were recorded for this clonotype. This sequence joins TRBV27 and TRBJ2-7; the match to TRBD1 covers 8 bases. The junction had 6 bases not matched to a gene; V was cut back by 5 bases and J by 3 bases. Looked up from germline, CDR1 is MNHEY and CDR2 is SMNVEV (reference sequence). This CDR3 contains 14 residues. The chain's CDR3 is CASSLRTGLYEQYF. CDR3 nucleotide sequence: TGTGCCAGCAGTCTCAGGACAGGGCTCTACGAGCAGTACTTC.

The chain combines TRBV5-6 with TRBJ2-3, with TRBD1 as a possible D gene (5 bases). Trimming pared 3 bases from V and 2 bases from J, leaving 10 bases between. The CDR3 has 14 residues. Germline lookup yields CDR1 SGHDT and CDR2 YYEEEE. CDR3 DNA: TGTGCCAGCAGCTGGGGCCATCCCACAGATACGCAGTATTTT. It encodes CASSWGHPTDTQYF.

About this clonotype itself: The junction does not match germline at one end; this may be a read error. The chain is built from TRBV7-2 and TRBJ2-7; D is perhaps TRBD1 or TRBD2 (6 bases each). Per the germline V gene, CDR1 is SGHTA and CDR2 is FQGNSA. CDR3 length: 15 amino acids. CDR3 nucleotide sequence: TGTGCCAGTAGTATACAGGGAGGTGGGTCCTTCGAGCAGTACTTC. Encoded protein: CASSIQGGGSFEQYF.

This clonotype was detected only a few times. This sequence may be a read error, since a much larger clone differs from it by one base. The CDR3 sequence: CASSSPSVQETRYF. The CDR3 DNA reads as TGTGCCAGCAGCTCCCCTAGCGTCCAAGAGACCCGGTACTTC. This chain links TRBV12-3 or TRBV12-4 with TRBJ2-5; tentative D call: TRBD2 (6 bases). The CDR3 consists of 14 residues.

This clonotype was seen repeatedly, ten times or more. V is TRBV7-9 and J is TRBJ2-1; TRBD1 is a possible D gene (6 bases). CDR1 and CDR2 (germline): SEHNR, FQNEAQ (reference sequence). Trimming took off 6 bases at V and 9 bases at J, with 12 bases between the two ends. The CDR3 totals 12 residues. CDR3 region: CASRLQGPEQFF. The CDR3 bases are TGTGCCAGCAGATTACAGGGTCCTGAGCAGTTCTTC. Using reference TRBV7-9 and TRBJ2-1 for the parts outside the CDR3, the full variable domain is DTGVSQNPRHKITKRGQNVTFRCDPISEHNRLYWYRQTLGQGPEFLTYFQNEAQLEKSRLLSDRFSAERPKGSFSTLEIQRTEQGDSAMYLCASRLQGPEQFFGPGTRLTVL.

In this sample, this clonotype turned up many times. This chain links TRBV5-1 with TRBJ2-2, with D perhaps TRBD1 (5 bases). The CDR3 runs to 13 residues. Germline V gives CDR1 SGHRS, CDR2 YFSETQ. V lost 7 bases, J lost 3 bases, and 10 bases lay in between. In nucleotides, the CDR3 is TGCGCCAGCGGGGCAGAGTACACCGGGGAGCTGTTTTTT. Its protein product is CASGAEYTGELFF.

The chain couples TRBV20-1 to TRBJ2-1, with TRBD2 identical over 8 bases. Losses at the gene ends were 8 bases for V and 6 bases for J; bases not matched to a gene: 12. Germline loops: CDR1 DFQATT, CDR2 SNEGSKA (reference sequence). The CDR3 consists of 14 residues. CDR3 sequence reads: CSPRGGGGFNEQFF. CDR3 DNA sequence: TGCAGTCCCCGGGGGGGGGGCGGATTCAATGAGCAGTTCTTC.

At least ten counts were recorded for this clonotype. The junction differs from germline at one of its ends, possibly a read error. This sequence joins TRBV7-9 and TRBJ2-3; 11 bases are a match to TRBD1. The CDR3 consists of 16 residues. The V gene's germline CDR1 is SEHNR and CDR2 FQNEAQ (reference sequence). CDR3 nucleotide sequence: TGCGCCAGCAGCTTCGGGACAGGGGGTGGCACAGATACGCAGTATTTT. Translating it yields CASSFGTGGGTDTQYF.

This rearrangement joins TRBV20-1 to TRBJ2-4, with no clear D. The length of the CDR3 is 13 residues. Germline V gene lookup returns CDR1 DFQATT and CDR2 SNEGSKA (reference sequence). Trimming left V 1 base short and J 6 bases short, with 10 bases between. CDR3 DNA: TGCAGTGCTAGAGGGGCAGGCAGAAACATTCAGTACTTC. It encodes CSARGAGRNIQYF.